The present T cell receptor (beta chain) was sequenced within a study of T-cell reconstitution after alpha-beta-depleted transplantation in children. The TCRbeta library incorporated unique molecular identifiers. A single record per CDR3 protein comes from TCRdb applying MiXCR to the PCR reads. The table lists 250,000 to 350,000 distinct CDR3 sequences, 9.9% of them singletons. With 8 bases removed from V and 8 bases from J, the gap between germline ends came to 12 bases. The germline V gene encodes CDR1 ENHRY and CDR2 SYGVKD. This CDR3 has 12 amino acids. The specimen comprised PBMCs from the stem cell graft donor, sampled from the stem cell graft. This receptor was identified in a human donor who donated a stem cell graft to a child with SCID. The chain carries TRBV10-3 and TRBJ1-4; D is undetermined. CDR3 nucleotide sequence: TGTGCCATCGGATCCGGCACCGAAAAACTGTTTTTT. Its translation is CAIGSGTEKLFF.